The present T cell receptor (beta chain) was sequenced within a study of blood T cell repertoires in COVID-19. Study-level background: Sites in the United States, Italy and Spain provided acute and convalescent COVID-19 samples.

Study processing details: Amplifying reference gene primers gave estimates of nucleated cell counts. Here immunoSEQ multiplex PCR was the method, and the copy in TCRdb shows in-frame clones only, minus some. For V, J and clone size, that table is used; D and trimming come from the DNA. Among about 330,000 clones listed, around 88% were seen once. Germline CDR1 is SGHNT and CDR2 is YYREEE (reference sequence). V lost 2 bases and J lost 7; bases outside the gene matches: 5. The CDR3 consists of 15 residues. This sequence joins TRBV5-4 and TRBJ2-1; 11 bases map to TRBD2. This TCR was recovered from a woman in her fifties or sixties with acute or convalescent COVID-19. What was sequenced was peripheral blood. CDR3 sequence (DNA): TGTGCCAGCAGCTTAGGGACTAGCGGTGTTAATGAGCAGTTCTTC. Translating it yields CASSLGTSGVNEQFF.